Listed below are T cell receptor beta chains from one sample, sequenced in a study of blood T cell repertoires in COVID-19. Measured with immunoSEQ multiplex PCR; TCRdb has only the in-frame clones, and not every one. The table lists 130,000 to 150,000 clones, more than 75% of them singletons. Sequenced material: peripheral blood. All receptors come from a woman between 50 and 59 years old with active or convalescent COVID-19. Both conserved end residues are part of each CDR3. The D gene is left open where the match is weak. Clone size, where shown, is once, few, many, or a class for clones that have expanded.

J gene | D gene | clone size | V gene | CDR3 DNA | CDR3 protein
TRBJ2-1 | TRBD1 | . | TRBV12-3/TRBV12-4 | TGTGCCAGCAGGGACAGGGGAAACAATGAGCAGTTCTTC | CASRDRGNNEQFF
TRBJ2-7 | TRBD1 | . | TRBV9 | TGTGCCAGCAGCGCCCGACAGGGCCACGAGCAGTACTTC | CASSARQGHEQYF
TRBJ2-1 | TRBD2 | once | TRBV10-2 | TGCGCCACGCTGCGGGGGGCTACCTACAATGAGCAGTTCTTC | CATLRGATYNEQFF
TRBJ2-1 | . | . | TRBV9 | TGTGCCAGCAGCCCACGAGACAGTGCTGGTTACAATGAGCAGTTCTTC | CASSPRDSAGYNEQFF
TRBJ1-1 | . | . | TRBV30 | TGTGCCTGGAACTCCGGCGGAATGAACACTGAAGCTTTCTTT | CAWNSGGMNTEAFF
TRBJ2-5 | TRBD1 | . | TRBV7-9 | TGTGCCACCGCCCCGATGACAGGGATATTGGAGACCCAGTACTTC | CATAPMTGILETQYF
TRBJ1-2 | TRBD1 | . | TRBV15 | TGTGCCACCAGCCCAGGAGGGACAGGCGGGTTTGGCTACACCTTC | CATSPGGTGGFGYTF
TRBJ2-2 | TRBD2 | . | TRBV24-1 | TGTGCCACCAGTGCTATGCGGGAGCTATCCGGGGAGCTGTTTTTT | CATSAMRELSGELFF
TRBJ1-2 | . | . | TRBV3-1/TRBV3-2 | TGTGCCAGCAGCCAAGATTTGGGGGGGCGGGGATCTCGGGATGGCTACACCTTC | CASSQDLGGRGSRDGYTF
TRBJ1-1 | . | . | TRBV28 | TGTGCCAGCAGTCGGAGGGAGAACACTGAAGCTTTCTTT | CASSRRENTEAFF
TRBJ1-1 | . | . | TRBV18 | TGTGCCAGCTCATCGCAGGGATTGGGCACTGAAGCTTTCTTT | CASSSQGLGTEAFF
TRBJ1-4 | TRBD1 | . | TRBV7-2 | TGTGCCAGCAGCTTAGGATTGGGACAGGGGAAAAAACTGTTTTTT | CASSLGLGQGKKLFF
TRBJ2-5 | TRBD2 | . | TRBV7-2 | TGTGCCAGCAGCTTAGCGGGCGGGGGGGCCGGAGAGACCCAGTACTTC | CASSLAGGGAGETQYF
TRBJ2-5 | TRBD1 | . | TRBV6-5 | TGTGCCAGCAGCTACACAGGGGGAGAGACCCAGTACTTC | CASSYTGGETQYF
TRBJ1-4 | . | once | TRBV11-2 | TGTGCCAGCAGCTTGGGGGGGCTCTTCTCTGAAAAACTGTTTTTT | CASSLGGLFSEKLFF
TRBJ2-7 | . | . | TRBV6-5 | TGTGCCAGCAGAGAGTCAGGGAACTCCTACGAGCAGTACTTC | CASRESGNSYEQYF
TRBJ1-1 | . | . | TRBV28 | TGTGCCAGCAGGGGGCTGCTCATGAACACTGAAGCTTTCTTT | CASRGLLMNTEAFF
TRBJ2-2 | TRBD2 | . | TRBV10-3 | TGTGCCATCAGAGGTAGCGGGAGCGCCGGGGCCGGGGAGCTGTTTTTT | CAIRGSGSAGAGELFF
TRBJ1-3 | . | . | TRBV3-1/TRBV3-2 | TGTGCCAGCAGCCAAGATAACAGCTGGGGAAACACCATATATTTT | CASSQDNSWGNTIYF
TRBJ1-1 | . | few | TRBV14 | TGTGCCAGCAGCCCCAGGGGTATTGGCACTGAAGCTTTCTTT | CASSPRGIGTEAFF
TRBJ2-2 | TRBD2 | once | TRBV25-1 | TGTGCCACCAGACTAGCGCGGACCGGGGAGCTGTTTTTT | CATRLARTGELFF
TRBJ1-5 | TRBD1 | . | TRBV28 | TGTGCCAGCAGTTTTATACAGGGGCGAACACTTCAGCCCCAGCATTTT | CASSFIQGRTLQPQHF
TRBJ1-1 | . | . | TRBV30 | TGTGCCTGGAGTCCCCCCGAGGGAAATGAAGCTTTCTTT | CAWSPPEGNEAFF
TRBJ1-1 | . | . | TRBV28 | TGTGCCAGTACTCAAGGGAGGATGAACACTGAAGCTTTCTTT | CASTQGRMNTEAFF
TRBJ1-5 | . | . | TRBV12-5 | TGTGCTAGTGCTCTCCGGGGGGAACAGCCCCAGCATTTT | CASALRGEQPQHF
TRBJ2-7 | TRBD1 | . | TRBV6-5 | TGTGCCAGCAGTTACACGGGACAGGGCTACGAGCAGTACTTC | CASSYTGQGYEQYF
TRBJ2-3 | . | . | TRBV28 | TGTGCCAGCAGTTTGGCTCACCCTAGCACAGATACGCAGTATTTT | CASSLAHPSTDTQYF
TRBJ1-5 | . | . | TRBV7-8 | TGTGCCAGCAGCTTAGTCGCCAGGCCCAATCAGCCCCAGCATTTT | CASSLVARPNQPQHF
TRBJ2-3 | . | . | TRBV19 | TGTGCCAGTAGTAGGGGGAGGTGGACAGATACGCAGTATTTT | CASSRGRWTDTQYF
TRBJ1-3 | . | . | TRBV7-8 | TGTGCCAGCAGCTCCTTGACAGGCTCTGGAAACACCATATATTTT | CASSSLTGSGNTIYF
TRBJ1-6 | TRBD1 | few | TRBV9 | TGTGCCAGCAGCTCCTCGGGACAGGGTAATTCACCCCTCCACTTT | CASSSSGQGNSPLHF
TRBJ2-2 | . | . | TRBV4-1 | TGCGCCAGCAGCCAAGTTCAACTAGACGCGAACACCGGGGAGCTGTTTTTT | CASSQVQLDANTGELFF
TRBJ2-7 | . | once | TRBV28 | TGTGCCAGCAGTTTATCCCTTCCACCGACTGAGTACGAGCAGTACTTC | CASSLSLPPTEYEQYF
TRBJ1-1 | TRBD1 | . | TRBV6-6 | TGTGCCAGCAGTTATACAGGGGGCGCGGTCACTGAAGCTTTCTTT | CASSYTGGAVTEAFF
TRBJ2-1 | . | . | TRBV4-1 | TGCGCCAGCAGCCCCCCAAAGGCGGGCTACAATGAGCAGTTCTTC | CASSPPKAGYNEQFF
TRBJ1-5 | TRBD1 | . | TRBV19 | TGTGCCAGTAGTATATTCCAGGGGGAGTCGGGCAATCAGCCCCAGCATTTT | CASSIFQGESGNQPQHF
TRBJ1-1 | TRBD1 | . | TRBV5-3 | TGTGCCAGGAGCCTTCCGGGACAGGGACAATGGGACACTGAAGCTTTCTTT | CARSLPGQGQWDTEAFF
TRBJ2-7 | TRBD1 | . | TRBV5-4 | TGTGCCAGCAGCTTAGGCAGGGGGCTTTCCTACGAGCAGTACTTC | CASSLGRGLSYEQYF
TRBJ1-2 | . | . | TRBV30 | TGTGCCTGGGCCGGGAAAGTTTATGGCTACACCTTC | CAWAGKVYGYTF
TRBJ2-1 | TRBD2 | . | TRBV7-2 | TGTGCCAGCAGCTTAACACTAGCGGGGGGGAATGAGCAGTTCTTC | CASSLTLAGGNEQFF
TRBJ2-1 | TRBD2 | . | TRBV6-2/TRBV6-3 | TGTGCCAGCAGTTCTTTAGCGGGAGGAAACAATGAGCAGTTCTTC | CASSSLAGGNNEQFF
TRBJ1-2 | . | . | TRBV27 | TGTGCCAGCAGTTTCCAGGGCTCCCACTATGGCTACACCTTC | CASSFQGSHYGYTF
TRBJ1-5 | . | . | TRBV28 | TGTGCCAGCAGTTCAGAGGACAGTACATGGGGTCAGCCCCAGCATTTT | CASSSEDSTWGQPQHF
TRBJ2-7 | TRBD1 | . | TRBV3-1/TRBV3-2 | TGTGCCAGCAGCCAAGCGACAGGGGCGGCCTACGAGCAGTACTTC | CASSQATGAAYEQYF
TRBJ2-2 | . | . | TRBV5-1 | TGCGCCAGCAGCCCCCGGGACTCCCCCGACGCCGGGGAGCTGTTTTTT | CASSPRDSPDAGELFF
TRBJ1-1 | . | once | TRBV12-3/TRBV12-4 | TGTGCCAGCAGTTTAGCGAGGAACACTGAAGCTTTCTTT | CASSLARNTEAFF